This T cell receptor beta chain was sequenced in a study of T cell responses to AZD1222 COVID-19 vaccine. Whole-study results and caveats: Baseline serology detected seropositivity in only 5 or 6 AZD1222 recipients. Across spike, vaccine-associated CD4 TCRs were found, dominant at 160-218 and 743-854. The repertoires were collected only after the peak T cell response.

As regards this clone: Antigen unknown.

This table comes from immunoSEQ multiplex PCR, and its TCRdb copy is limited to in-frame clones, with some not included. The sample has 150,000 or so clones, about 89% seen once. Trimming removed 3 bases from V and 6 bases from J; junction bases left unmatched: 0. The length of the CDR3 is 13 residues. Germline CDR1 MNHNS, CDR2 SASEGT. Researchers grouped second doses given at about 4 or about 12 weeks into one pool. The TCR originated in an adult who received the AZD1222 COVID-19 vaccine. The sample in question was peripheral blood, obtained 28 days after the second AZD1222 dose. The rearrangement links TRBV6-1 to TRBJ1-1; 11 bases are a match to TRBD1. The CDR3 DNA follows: TGTGCCAGCAGTGAGGGACAGGGGGCTGAAGCTTTCTTT. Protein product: CASSEGQGAEAFF.